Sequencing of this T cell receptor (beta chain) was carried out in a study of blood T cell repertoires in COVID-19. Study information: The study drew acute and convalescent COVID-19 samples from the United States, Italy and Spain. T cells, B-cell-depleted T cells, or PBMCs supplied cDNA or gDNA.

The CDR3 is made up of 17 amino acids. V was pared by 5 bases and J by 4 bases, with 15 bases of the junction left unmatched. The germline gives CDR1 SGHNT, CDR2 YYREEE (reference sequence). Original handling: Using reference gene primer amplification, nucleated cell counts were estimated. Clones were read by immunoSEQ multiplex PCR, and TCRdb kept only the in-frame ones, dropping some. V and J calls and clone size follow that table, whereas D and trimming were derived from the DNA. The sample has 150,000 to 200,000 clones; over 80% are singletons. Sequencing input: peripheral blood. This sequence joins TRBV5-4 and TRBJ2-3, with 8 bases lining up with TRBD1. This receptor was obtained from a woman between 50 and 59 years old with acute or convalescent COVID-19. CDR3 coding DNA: TGTGCCAGCAGTCGGATAAACAGGGGGACCGGGGCAGATACGCAGTATTTT. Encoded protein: CASSRINRGTGADTQYF.